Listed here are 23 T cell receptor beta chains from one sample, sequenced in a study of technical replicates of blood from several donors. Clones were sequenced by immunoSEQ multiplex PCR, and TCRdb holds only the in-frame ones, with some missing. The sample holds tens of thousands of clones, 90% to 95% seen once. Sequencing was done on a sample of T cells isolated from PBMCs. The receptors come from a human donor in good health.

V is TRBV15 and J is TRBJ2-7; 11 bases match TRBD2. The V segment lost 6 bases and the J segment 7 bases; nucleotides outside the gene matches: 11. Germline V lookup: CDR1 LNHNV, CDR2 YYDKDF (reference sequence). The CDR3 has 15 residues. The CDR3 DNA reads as TGTGCCACCAGTTCCTATAGCGGGAGGGCGGAAGAGCAGTACTTC. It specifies CATSSYSGRAEEQYF.

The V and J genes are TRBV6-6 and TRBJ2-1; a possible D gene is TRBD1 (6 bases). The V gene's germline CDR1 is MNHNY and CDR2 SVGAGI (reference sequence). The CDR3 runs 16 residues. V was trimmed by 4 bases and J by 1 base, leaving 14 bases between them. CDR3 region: CASSFSPGQSYNEQFF. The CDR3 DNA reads TGTGCCAGCAGTTTTTCCCCAGGACAGTCCTACAATGAGCAGTTCTTC.

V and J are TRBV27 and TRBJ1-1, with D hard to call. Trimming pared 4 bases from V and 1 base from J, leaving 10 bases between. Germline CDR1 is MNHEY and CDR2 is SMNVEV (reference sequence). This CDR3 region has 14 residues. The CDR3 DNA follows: TGTGCCAGCAGTTCTGCGGTAGCGAACACTGAAGCTTTCTTT. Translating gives CASSSAVANTEAFF.

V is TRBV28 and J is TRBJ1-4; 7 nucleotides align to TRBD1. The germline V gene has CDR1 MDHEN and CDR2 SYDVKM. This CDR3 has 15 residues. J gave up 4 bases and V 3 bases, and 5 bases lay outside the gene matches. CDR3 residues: CASSFAAGGNEKLFF. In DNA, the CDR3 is TGTGCCAGCAGTTTCGCGGCAGGGGGTAATGAAAAACTGTTTTTT.

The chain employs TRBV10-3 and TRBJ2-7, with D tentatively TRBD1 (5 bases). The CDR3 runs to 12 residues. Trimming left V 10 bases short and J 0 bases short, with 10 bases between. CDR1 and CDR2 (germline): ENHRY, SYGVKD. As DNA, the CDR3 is TGTGCCACCACGACAGACTCCTACGAGCAGTACTTC. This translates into CATTTDSYEQYF.

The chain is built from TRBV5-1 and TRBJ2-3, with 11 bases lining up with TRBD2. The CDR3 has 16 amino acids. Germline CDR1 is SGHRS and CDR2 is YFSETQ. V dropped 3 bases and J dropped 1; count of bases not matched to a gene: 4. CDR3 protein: CASSWGLADRTDTQYF. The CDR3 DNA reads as TGCGCCAGCAGCTGGGGACTAGCGGACCGCACAGATACGCAGTATTTT.

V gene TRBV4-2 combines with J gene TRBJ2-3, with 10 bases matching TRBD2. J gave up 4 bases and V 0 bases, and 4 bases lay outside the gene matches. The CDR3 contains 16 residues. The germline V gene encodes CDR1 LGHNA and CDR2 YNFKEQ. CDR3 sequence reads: CASSQDKSGGADTQYF. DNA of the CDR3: TGTGCCAGCAGCCAAGACAAAAGCGGGGGGGCAGATACGCAGTATTTT.

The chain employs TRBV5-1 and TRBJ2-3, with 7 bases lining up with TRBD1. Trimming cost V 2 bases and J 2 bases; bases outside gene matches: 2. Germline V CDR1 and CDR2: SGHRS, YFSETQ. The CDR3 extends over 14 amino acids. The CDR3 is CASSLGTATDTQYF. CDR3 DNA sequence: TGCGCCAGCAGCTTAGGGACAGCCACAGATACGCAGTATTTT.

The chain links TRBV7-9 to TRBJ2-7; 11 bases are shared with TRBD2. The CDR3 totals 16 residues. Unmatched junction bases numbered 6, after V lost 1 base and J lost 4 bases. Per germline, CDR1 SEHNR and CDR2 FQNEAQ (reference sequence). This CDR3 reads CASSLELAGDRYEQYF. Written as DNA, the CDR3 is TGTGCCAGCAGCTTAGAACTAGCGGGAGATCGGTACGAGCAGTACTTC.

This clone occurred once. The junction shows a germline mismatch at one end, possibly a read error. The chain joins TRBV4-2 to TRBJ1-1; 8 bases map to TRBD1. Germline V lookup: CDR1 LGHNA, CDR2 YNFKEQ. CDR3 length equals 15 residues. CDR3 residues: CASSEETGANTEAFF. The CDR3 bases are TGTGCCAGCAGCGAAGAGACAGGGGCGAACACTGAAGCTTTCTTT.

In nucleotides, the CDR3 is TGTGCCAGCAGCTTAGCCCCGCGGGCGGGGGCGTACGAGCAGTACTTC. Translating it yields CASSLAPRAGAYEQYF. V usage is TRBV7-9 and J usage is TRBJ2-7, with D perhaps TRBD2 (7 bases). This CDR3 spans 16 amino acids. The V and J ends lost 0 bases and 4 bases respectively, with 16 bases between them. CDR1 is SEHNR, CDR2 FQNEAQ, per germline (reference sequence). The full variable domain, completed using reference TRBV7-9 and TRBJ2-7, is DTGVSQNPRHKITKRGQNVTFRCDPISEHNRLYWYRQTLGQGPEFLTYFQNEAQLEKSRLLSDRFSAERPKGSFSTLEIQRTEQGDSAMYLCASSLAPRAGAYEQYFGPGTRLTVT.

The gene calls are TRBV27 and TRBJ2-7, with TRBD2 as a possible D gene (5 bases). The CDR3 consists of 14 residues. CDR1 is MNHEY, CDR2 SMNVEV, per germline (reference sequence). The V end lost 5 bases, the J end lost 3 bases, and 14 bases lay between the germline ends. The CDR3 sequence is CASSIWPGNYEQYF. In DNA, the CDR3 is TGTGCCAGCAGTATATGGCCGGGGAACTACGAGCAGTACTTC.

The CDR3 DNA is TGTGCCAGCAGTCTACAGGGATCTCAGACCCAGTACTTC. This sequence encodes CASSLQGSQTQYF. The rearrangement uses TRBV2 and TRBJ2-5; D may be TRBD1 (6 bases). This CDR3 has 13 residues. Germline V lookup: CDR1 SNHLY, CDR2 FYNNEI. With 5 bases removed from V and 6 bases from J, the gap between germline ends came to 13 bases.

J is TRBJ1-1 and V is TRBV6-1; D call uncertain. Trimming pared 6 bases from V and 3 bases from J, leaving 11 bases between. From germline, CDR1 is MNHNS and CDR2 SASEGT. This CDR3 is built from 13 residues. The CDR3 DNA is TGTGCCAGCAGGCCTCTCTCAGACACTGAAGCTTTCTTT. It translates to CASRPLSDTEAFF.

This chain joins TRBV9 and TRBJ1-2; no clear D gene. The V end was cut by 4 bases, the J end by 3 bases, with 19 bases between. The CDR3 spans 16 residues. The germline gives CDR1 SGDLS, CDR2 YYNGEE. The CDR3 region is CASSLSGKGGYYGYTF. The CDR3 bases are TGTGCCAGCAGCCTCAGCGGGAAGGGAGGTTACTATGGCTACACCTTC.

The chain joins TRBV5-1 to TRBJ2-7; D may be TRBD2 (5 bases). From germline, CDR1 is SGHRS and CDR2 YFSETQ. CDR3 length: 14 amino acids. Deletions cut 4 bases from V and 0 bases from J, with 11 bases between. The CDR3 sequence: CASSPRGLSYEQYF. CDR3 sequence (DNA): TGCGCCAGCAGCCCACGAGGGCTCTCCTACGAGCAGTACTTC.

CDR3 protein: CASSYSGTGDGEQYF. The CDR3 nucleotides read TGTGCCAGCAGTTACTCCGGGACAGGGGATGGCGAGCAGTACTTC. The chain is built from TRBV6-5 and TRBJ2-7; 10 nucleotides match TRBD1. The trim removed 0 bases at V and 6 bases at J, leaving 5 bases unmatched. The CDR3 consists of 15 residues. In germline, CDR1 is MNHEY, CDR2 SVGAGI.

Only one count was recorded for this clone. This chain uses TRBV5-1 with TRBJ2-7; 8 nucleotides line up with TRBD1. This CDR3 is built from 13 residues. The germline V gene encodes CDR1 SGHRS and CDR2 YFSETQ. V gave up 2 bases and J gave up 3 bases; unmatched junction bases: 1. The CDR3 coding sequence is TGCGCCAGCAGCTTACAGGGGGGCTACGAGCAGTACTTC. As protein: CASSLQGGYEQYF.

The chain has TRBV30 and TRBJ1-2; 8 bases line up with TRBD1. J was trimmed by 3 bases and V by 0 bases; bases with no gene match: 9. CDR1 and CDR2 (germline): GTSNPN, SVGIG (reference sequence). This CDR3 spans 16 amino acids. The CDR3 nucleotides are TGTGCCTGGAGTGTAGCCCCCCAGGGGGCCTACTATGGCTACACCTTC. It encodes CAWSVAPQGAYYGYTF. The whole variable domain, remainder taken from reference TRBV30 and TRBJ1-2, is SQTIHQWPATLVQPVGSPLSLECTVEGTSNPNLYWYRQAAGRGLQLLFYSVGIGQISSEVPQNLSASRPQDRQFILSSKKLLLSDSGFYLCAWSVAPQGAYYGYTFGSGTRLTVV.

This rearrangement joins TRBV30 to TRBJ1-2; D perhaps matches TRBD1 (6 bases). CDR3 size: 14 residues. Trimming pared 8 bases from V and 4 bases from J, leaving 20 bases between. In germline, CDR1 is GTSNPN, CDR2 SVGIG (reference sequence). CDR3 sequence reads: CALESRGTGYGYTF. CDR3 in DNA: TGTGCCCTGGAGTCCAGGGGTACGGGCTATGGCTACACCTTC.

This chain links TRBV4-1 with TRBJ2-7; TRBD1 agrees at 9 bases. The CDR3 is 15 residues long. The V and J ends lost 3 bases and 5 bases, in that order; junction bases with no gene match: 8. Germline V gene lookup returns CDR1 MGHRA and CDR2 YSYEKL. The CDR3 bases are TGCGCCAGCAGCCATCCGGGACAGGGACGTAACGAGCAGTACTTC. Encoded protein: CASSHPGQGRNEQYF.

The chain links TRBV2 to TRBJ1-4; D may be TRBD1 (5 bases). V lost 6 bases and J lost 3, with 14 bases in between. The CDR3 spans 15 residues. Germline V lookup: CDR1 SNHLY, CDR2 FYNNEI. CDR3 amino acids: CASRATGTANEKLFF. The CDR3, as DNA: TGTGCCAGCAGGGCAACAGGCACCGCTAATGAAAAACTGTTTTTT.

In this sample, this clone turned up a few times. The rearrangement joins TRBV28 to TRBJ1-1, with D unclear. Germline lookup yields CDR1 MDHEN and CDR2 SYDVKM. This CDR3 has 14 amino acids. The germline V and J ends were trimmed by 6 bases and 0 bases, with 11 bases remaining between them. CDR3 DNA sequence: TGTGCCAGCAGGGGCAGGTTGATGAACACTGAAGCTTTCTTT. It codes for CASRGRLMNTEAFF.